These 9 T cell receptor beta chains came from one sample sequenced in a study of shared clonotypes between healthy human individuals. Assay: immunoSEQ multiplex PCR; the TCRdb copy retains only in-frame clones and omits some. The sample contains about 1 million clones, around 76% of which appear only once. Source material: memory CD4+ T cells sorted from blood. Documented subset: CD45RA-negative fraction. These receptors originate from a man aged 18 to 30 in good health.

CDR3 nucleotides: TGTGCCATAATCCTCACCCCGGTCGGGACAGATACGCAGTATTTT. It codes for CAIILTPVGTDTQYF. The rearrangement joins TRBV6-5 to TRBJ2-3, with D uncertain. The CDR3 is 15 residues long. CDR1 is MNHEY and CDR2 is SVGAGI in the germline V gene. Trimming took 10 bases from V and 3 from J, leaving 20 bases between them.

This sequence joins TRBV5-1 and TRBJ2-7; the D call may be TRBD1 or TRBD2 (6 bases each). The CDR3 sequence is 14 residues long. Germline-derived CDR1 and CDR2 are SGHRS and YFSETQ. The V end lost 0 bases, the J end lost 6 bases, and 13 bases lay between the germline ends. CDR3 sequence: CASSLVEGVGEQYF. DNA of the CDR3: TGCGCCAGCAGCTTGGTGGAGGGGGTTGGCGAGCAGTACTTC.

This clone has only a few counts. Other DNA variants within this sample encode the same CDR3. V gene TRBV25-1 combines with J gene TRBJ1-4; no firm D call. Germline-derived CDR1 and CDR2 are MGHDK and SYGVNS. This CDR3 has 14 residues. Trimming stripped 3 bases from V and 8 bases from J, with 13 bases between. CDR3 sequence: CASSDGGGREKLFF. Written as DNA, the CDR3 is TGTGCCAGCAGTGATGGAGGAGGGCGAGAAAAACTGTTTTTT.

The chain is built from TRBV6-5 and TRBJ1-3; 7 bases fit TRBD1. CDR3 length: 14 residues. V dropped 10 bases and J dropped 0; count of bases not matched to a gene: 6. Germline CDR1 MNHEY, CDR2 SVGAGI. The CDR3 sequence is CATTDRASGNTIYF. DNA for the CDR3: TGTGCCACCACCGACAGGGCCTCTGGAAACACCATATATTTT.

CDR3 in DNA: TGTGCCAGCAGCTTAGATGTAGTGAGAAGCACAGATACGCAGTATTTT. Its protein is CASSLDVVRSTDTQYF. The chain is built from TRBV11-2 and TRBJ2-3; no clear D. CDR1 is SGHAT, CDR2 FQNNGV, per germline. V lost 0 bases and J lost 0, with 10 bases in between. This CDR3 is 16 amino acids long.

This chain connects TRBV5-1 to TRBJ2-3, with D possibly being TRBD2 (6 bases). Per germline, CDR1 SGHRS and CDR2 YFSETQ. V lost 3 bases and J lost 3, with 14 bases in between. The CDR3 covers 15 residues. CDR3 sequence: CASSSTSSRTDTQYF. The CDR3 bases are TGCGCCAGCAGCTCAACTAGCTCGCGGACAGATACGCAGTATTTT.

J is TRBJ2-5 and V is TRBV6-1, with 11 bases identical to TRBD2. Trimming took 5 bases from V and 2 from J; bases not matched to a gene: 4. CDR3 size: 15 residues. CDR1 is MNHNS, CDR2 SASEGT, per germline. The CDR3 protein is CASSRTSGSQETQYF. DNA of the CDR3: TGTGCCAGCAGTAGAACTAGCGGGAGTCAAGAGACCCAGTACTTC.

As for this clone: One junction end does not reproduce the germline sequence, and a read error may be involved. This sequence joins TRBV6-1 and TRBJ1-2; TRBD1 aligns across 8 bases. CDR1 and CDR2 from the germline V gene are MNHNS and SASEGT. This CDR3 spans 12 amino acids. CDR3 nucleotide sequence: TGTGCCAGCAATGAAGACAGGGGAGGCTACACCTTC. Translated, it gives CASNEDRGGYTF.

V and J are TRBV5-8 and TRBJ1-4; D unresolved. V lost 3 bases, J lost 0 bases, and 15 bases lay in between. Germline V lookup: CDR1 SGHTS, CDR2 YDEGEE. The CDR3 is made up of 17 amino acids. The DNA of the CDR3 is TGTGCCAGCAGCTGGACCCCCCGGTCAGCAACTAATGAAAAACTGTTTTTT. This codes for CASSWTPRSATNEKLFF.